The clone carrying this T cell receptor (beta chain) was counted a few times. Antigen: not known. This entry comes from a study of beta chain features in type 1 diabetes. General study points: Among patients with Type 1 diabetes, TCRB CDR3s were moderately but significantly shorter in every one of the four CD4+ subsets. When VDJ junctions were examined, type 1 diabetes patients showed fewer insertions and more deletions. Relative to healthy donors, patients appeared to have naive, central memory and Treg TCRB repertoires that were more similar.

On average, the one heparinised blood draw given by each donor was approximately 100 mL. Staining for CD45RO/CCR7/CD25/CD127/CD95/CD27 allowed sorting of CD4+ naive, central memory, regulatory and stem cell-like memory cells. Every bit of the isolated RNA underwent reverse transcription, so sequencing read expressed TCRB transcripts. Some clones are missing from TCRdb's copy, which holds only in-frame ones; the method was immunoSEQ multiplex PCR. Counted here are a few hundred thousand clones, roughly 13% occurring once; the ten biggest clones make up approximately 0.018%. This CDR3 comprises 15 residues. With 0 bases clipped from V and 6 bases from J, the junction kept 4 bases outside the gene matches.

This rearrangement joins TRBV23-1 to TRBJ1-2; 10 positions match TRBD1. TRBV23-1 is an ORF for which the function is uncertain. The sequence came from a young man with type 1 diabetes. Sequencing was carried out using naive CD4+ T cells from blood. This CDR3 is CASSQSRDRGDGYTF. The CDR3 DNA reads TGCGCCAGCAGTCAATCCCGGGACAGGGGAGATGGCTACACCTTC.